One sample yielded the 30 T cell receptor beta chains listed below, sequenced in a study of T cells expressing NK-cell markers. No DNA is given; TCRdb re-called the 5' RACE reads and lists each CDR3 protein once. The sample holds more than 400,000 distinct CDR3 sequences. Material: blood T cells: a sorted CD56 or NKG2C T cell subset, CD4+ or CD8+ T cells, or bulk PBMC T cells (not recorded which). The source of these receptors is a woman aged 18 to 75 in good health.

The genes are TRBV9 and TRBJ2-5; no DNA is available, so the TRBD1 call from TCRdb remains unchecked. The CDR3 totals 14 residues. The germline V gene encodes CDR1 SGDLS and CDR2 YYNGEE. The CDR3 sequence is CASSAMTGGETQYF.

The V call is TRBV10-3, the J call TRBJ1-1; the TCRdb D gene call, TRBD1, has no DNA to confirm it. The CDR3 has 15 amino acids. Germline V gene sequence: CDR1 ENHRY, CDR2 SYGVKD. The CDR3 is CAISEPGPMNTEAFF.

This sequence joins TRBV11-1 and TRBJ2-5; TCRdb designates TRBD2, a call that cannot be tested without DNA. The CDR3 is made up of 15 amino acids. CDR1 SGHAT and CDR2 FQDESV come from the germline V gene (reference sequence). This chain's CDR3 is CASSLGEGMGETQYF.

This chain uses TRBV7-3 with TRBJ2-3; absent DNA, TCRdb's TRBD1 call cannot be checked. CDR1 and CDR2 (germline): SGHTA, FQGTGA. The CDR3 covers 16 residues. CDR3 in amino acids: CASSDLLGGGTDTQYF.

The chain combines TRBV7-7 with TRBJ2-1; as DNA is missing, the TRBD2 call by TCRdb cannot be tested. The CDR3 contains 14 residues. Germline assignment: CDR1 SSHAT and CDR2 FNYEAQ (reference sequence). CDR3 sequence reads: CASSPGLAWNEQFF. The full variable domain, with the rest looked up from reference TRBV7-7 and TRBJ2-1, is GAGVSQSPRYKVTKRGQDVTLRCDPISSHATLYWYQQALGQGPEFLTYFNYEAQPDKSGLPSDRFSAERPEGSISTLTIQRTEQRDSAMYRCASSPGLAWNEQFFGPGTRLTVL.

This chain uses TRBV6-5 with TRBJ2-1; TCRdb returns TRBD2, unconfirmable since there is no DNA. This CDR3 has 15 residues. Germline V gene sequence: CDR1 MNHEY, CDR2 SVGAGI. CDR3 residues: CASSYSRRAGNEQFF.

This rearrangement joins TRBV12-3 or TRBV12-4 to TRBJ1-5; TCRdb's D gene call, TRBD1, goes unchecked for lack of DNA. The CDR3 covers 15 residues. The CDR3 is CASSPPGRSSQPQHF.

The rearrangement joins TRBV6-1 to TRBJ1-1. The CDR3 contains 15 residues. Germline lookup yields CDR1 MNHNS and CDR2 SASEGT. This chain's CDR3 is CASRENIFMNTEAFF.

V gene TRBV29-1 combines with J gene TRBJ2-3; TCRdb's D gene call, TRBD2, goes unchecked for lack of DNA. The CDR3 consists of 13 residues. CDR1 is SQVTM, CDR2 ANQGSEA, per germline. The CDR3 region is CSVEGGDTDTQYF.

The V call is TRBV12-3 or TRBV12-4, the J call TRBJ1-1; there is no DNA to check the TCRdb D call of TRBD1. CDR3 length equals 16 residues. The chain's CDR3 is CASSLPAGSRRVEAFF.

The chain is built from TRBV6-2 or TRBV6-3 and TRBJ2-4; TCRdb indicates TRBD1, and absent DNA this call remains unverified. The CDR3 loop spans 13 amino acids. CDR1 and CDR2 from the germline V gene are MNHEY and SVGEGT. CDR3 protein: CASRPVDRVRRYF.

J is TRBJ2-2 and V is TRBV4-1; the TCRdb D gene call, TRBD1, has no DNA to confirm it. Germline assignment: CDR1 MGHRA and CDR2 YSYEKL. The CDR3 has 17 amino acids. The CDR3 sequence is CASSQGRARSNTGELFF.

The chain couples TRBV20-1 to TRBJ2-3; TCRdb's D gene call, TRBD1, goes unchecked for lack of DNA. Germline V lookup: CDR1 DFQATT, CDR2 SNEGSKA (reference sequence). The length of the CDR3 is 18 residues. The chain's CDR3 is CSATGQGGSEAGGDTQYF.

The chain is built from TRBV4-2 and TRBJ2-7; TCRdb indicates TRBD1, and absent DNA this call remains unverified. The CDR3 extends over 15 amino acids. The germline V gene encodes CDR1 LGHNA and CDR2 YNFKEQ. This CDR3 reads CASSQAWDRGDEQYF.

The chain is built from TRBV7-3 and TRBJ2-3; the TRBD2 assignment by TCRdb is unverifiable without DNA. The length of the CDR3 is 16 residues. Germline V gene sequence: CDR1 SGHTA, CDR2 FQGTGA. The CDR3 protein is CASSLKGERPTDTQYF.

This rearrangement joins TRBV18 to TRBJ1-1. CDR1 KGHSH and CDR2 LQKENI come from the germline V gene. The CDR3 has 13 amino acids. The CDR3 spells CASSPYGSPEAFF.

The CDR3 reads CASSYNYQPQHF. The chain uses TRBV6-2 or TRBV6-3 and TRBJ1-5. Per germline, CDR1 MNHEY and CDR2 SVGEGT. The CDR3 sequence is 12 residues long.

The gene calls are TRBV3-1 and TRBJ2-1. Germline V lookup: CDR1 LGHDT, CDR2 YNNKEL (reference sequence). This CDR3 is 15 amino acids long. CDR3 region: CASSQAPSALSEQFF.

The CDR3 loop is CASSLANAGYTF. V gene TRBV7-2 combines with J gene TRBJ1-2. CDR3 size: 12 residues. Germline CDR1 is SGHTA and CDR2 is FQGNSA.

J is TRBJ2-3 and V is TRBV5-1; the D call of TRBD1 rests on TCRdb alone, since no DNA is present to check it. Per germline, CDR1 SGHRS and CDR2 YFSETQ. There are 16 residues in the CDR3. The CDR3 here is CASSLKQGPRTDTQYF.

This chain uses TRBV4-1 with TRBJ1-2. The CDR3 contains 17 residues. CDR1 MGHRA and CDR2 YSYEKL come from the germline V gene. CDR3 region: CASSQRRDLRVDYGYTF.

This chain's CDR3 is CASSPWFWDSYNEQFF. The V call is TRBV11-2, the J call TRBJ2-1; TCRdb picks TRBD1, but there is no DNA to check that call. The CDR3 runs to 16 residues. From germline, CDR1 is SGHAT and CDR2 FQNNGV.

The rearrangement links TRBV20-1 to TRBJ1-5; TCRdb selects TRBD1, and the lack of DNA leaves this call unchecked. The CDR3 runs to 14 residues. Germline lookup yields CDR1 DFQATT and CDR2 SNEGSKA (reference sequence). Here the CDR3 reads CSAPTGISNQPQHF.

The chain is built from TRBV5-4 and TRBJ2-3; the TCRdb D gene call, TRBD2, has no DNA to confirm it. The germline V gene has CDR1 SGHNT and CDR2 YYREEE (reference sequence). The CDR3 loop spans 16 amino acids. This chain's CDR3 is CASSPGLPLSTDTQYF.

The gene calls are TRBV5-1 and TRBJ2-2; the TRBD2 assignment by TCRdb is unverifiable without DNA. Germline CDR1 SGHRS, CDR2 YFSETQ. This CDR3 is built from 16 residues. Here the CDR3 reads CASSPPGLAATGELFF.

The chain recombines TRBV9 with TRBJ2-6; TCRdb's D call, TRBD2, is unchecked because there is no DNA. Per the germline V gene, CDR1 is SGDLS and CDR2 is YYNGEE. This CDR3 is built from 14 residues. CDR3: CASSPSDGANVLTF.

The V call is TRBV20-1, the J call TRBJ2-6. In germline, CDR1 is DFQATT, CDR2 SNEGSKA (reference sequence). This CDR3 comprises 14 residues. CDR3 amino acids: CSAGSRSGANVLTF.

V gene TRBV6-5 combines with J gene TRBJ2-7; checking the TCRdb D call of TRBD1 is not possible without DNA. The CDR3 is 11 residues long. CDR1 is MNHEY, CDR2 SVGAGI, per germline. CDR3 region: CASSYRGEQYF.

The V gene is TRBV12-3 or TRBV12-4, the J gene TRBJ2-7. The CDR3 runs to 14 residues. The CDR3 loop is CASSLQDSSYEQYF.

The rearrangement uses TRBV5-1 and TRBJ1-1. From germline, CDR1 is SGHRS and CDR2 YFSETQ. CDR3 size: 14 residues. CDR3 sequence reads: CASSLNAGGTEAFF.